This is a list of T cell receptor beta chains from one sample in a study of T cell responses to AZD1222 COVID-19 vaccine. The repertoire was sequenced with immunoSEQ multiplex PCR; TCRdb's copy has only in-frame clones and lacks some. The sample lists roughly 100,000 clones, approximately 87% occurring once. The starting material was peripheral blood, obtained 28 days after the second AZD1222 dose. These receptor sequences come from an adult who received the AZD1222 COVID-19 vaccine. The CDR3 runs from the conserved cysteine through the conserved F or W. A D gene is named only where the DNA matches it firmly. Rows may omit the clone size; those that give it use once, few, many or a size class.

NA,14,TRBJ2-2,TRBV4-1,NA,TGCGCCAGCAGCCGGACAGAGAACACCGGGGAGCTGTTTTTT,CASSRTENTGELFF
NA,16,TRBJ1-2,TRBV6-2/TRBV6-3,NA,TGTGCCAGCAGTTACTCGAATCCCAGCTCAAACTATGGCTACACCTTC,CASSYSNPSSNYGYTF
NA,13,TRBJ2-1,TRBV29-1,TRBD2,TGCAGCGTTGAAAAGGTGGGAGGGGATGAGCAGTTCTTC,CSVEKVGGDEQFF
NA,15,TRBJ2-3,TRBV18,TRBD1,TGTGCCAGCTCACCCGGGACAGGAAATTCAGATACGCAGTATTTT,CASSPGTGNSDTQYF
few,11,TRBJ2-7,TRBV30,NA,TGTGCCTGGAGGACAGGTTACGAGCAGTACTTC,CAWRTGYEQYF
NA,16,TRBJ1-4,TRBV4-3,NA,TGCGCCAGCAGCCAATCCGGACAGAACGCTAATGAAAAACTGTTTTTT,CASSQSGQNANEKLFF
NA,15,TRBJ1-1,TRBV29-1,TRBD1,TGCAGCGCGGGAGACGGGACAGGGAGAGACACTGAAGCTTTCTTT,CSAGDGTGRDTEAFF
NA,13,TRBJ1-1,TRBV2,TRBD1,TGTGCCAGCAGGGGACAGGGGGGGACTGAAGCTTTCTTT,CASRGQGGTEAFF
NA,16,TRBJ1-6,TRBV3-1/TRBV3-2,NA,TGTGCCAGCAGCCAATTTCTGAGCTCCTATAATTCACCCCTCCACTTT,CASSQFLSSYNSPLHF
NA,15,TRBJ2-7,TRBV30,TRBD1,TGTGCCTGGAGTGTAATAAGGGACAGGGGGCACGAGCAGTACTTC,CAWSVIRDRGHEQYF
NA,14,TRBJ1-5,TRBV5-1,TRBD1,TGCGCCAGCAGCCCTGGGACAGGGAATCAGCCCCAGCATTTT,CASSPGTGNQPQHF
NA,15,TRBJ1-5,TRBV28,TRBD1,TGTGCCAGCAGTCCCGGGACAGCTAGCAATCAGCCCCAGCATTTT,CASSPGTASNQPQHF
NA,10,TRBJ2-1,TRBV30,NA,TGTGCCTGCTTCCCCAATGAGCAGTTCTTC,CACFPNEQFF
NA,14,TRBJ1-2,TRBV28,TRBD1,TGTGCCAGCAGTTTCCCAGGACAGGGGGGAGGCTACACCTTC,CASSFPGQGGGYTF
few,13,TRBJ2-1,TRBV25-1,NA,TGTGCCAGCACCTCCCCTGGCCGAGGTGAGCAGTTCTTC,CASTSPGRGEQFF
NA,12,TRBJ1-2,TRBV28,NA,TGTGCCAGCAGTTCGGACATTTATGGCTACACCTTC,CASSSDIYGYTF
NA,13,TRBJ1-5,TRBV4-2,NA,TGTGCCAGCAGCCGGGGGCGAGGCCAGCCCCAGCATTTT,CASSRGRGQPQHF
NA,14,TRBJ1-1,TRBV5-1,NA,TGCGCCAGCAGCTTGGAGGCAGGGGCCACTGAAGCTTTCTTT,CASSLEAGATEAFF
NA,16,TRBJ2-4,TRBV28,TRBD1,TGTGCCAGCAGTTTCCTGGGACAGGGAGGGGGAAACATTCAGTACTTC,CASSFLGQGGGNIQYF
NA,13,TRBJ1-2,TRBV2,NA,TGTGCCAGTCACCGGGGAACTAACTATGGCTACACCTTC,CASHRGTNYGYTF
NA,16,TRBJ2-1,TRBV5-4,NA,TGTGCCAGCAGCCGCTCGGGTCCCGCTGGTTACAATGAGCAGTTCTTC,CASSRSGPAGYNEQFF
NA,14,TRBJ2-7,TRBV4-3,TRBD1,TGCGCCAGCAGCCCGGGACAGGGGATTGAAGAGCAGTACTTC,CASSPGQGIEEQYF
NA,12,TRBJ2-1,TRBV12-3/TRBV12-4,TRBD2,TGTGCCAGCATTCTAGCGGGAAGTGAGCAGTTCTTC,CASILAGSEQFF
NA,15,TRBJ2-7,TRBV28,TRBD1,TGTGCCAGCAGTTTCGCCGGGACAGGGCGGTACGAGCAGTACTTC,CASSFAGTGRYEQYF
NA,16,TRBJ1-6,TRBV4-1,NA,TGCGCCAGCAGCCCCGGCGGGCGCTCCTATAATTCACCCCTCCACTTT,CASSPGGRSYNSPLHF
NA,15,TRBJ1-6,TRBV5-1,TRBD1,TGCGCCAGCAGCTTGGTGACAGGGGGTAATTCACCCCTCCACTTT,CASSLVTGGNSPLHF
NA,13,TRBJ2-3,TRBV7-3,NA,TGTGCCAGCAGCCCATCTAGCACAGATACGCAGTATTTT,CASSPSSTDTQYF
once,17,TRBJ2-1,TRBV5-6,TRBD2,TGTGCCAGCAGCTGGCAAACTAGCGGGAGGGCCTACAATGAGCAGTTCTTC,CASSWQTSGRAYNEQFF
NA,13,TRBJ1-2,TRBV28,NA,TGTGCCAGCAGATTGACAGACATCTATGGCTACACCTTC,CASRLTDIYGYTF
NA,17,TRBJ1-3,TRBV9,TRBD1,TGTGCCAGCAGCGAACGGACAGGGATGTTTTCTGGAAACACCATATATTTT,CASSERTGMFSGNTIYF
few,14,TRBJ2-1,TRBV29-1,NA,TGCAGCGCCCCCGTCTGGACGGACTACAATGAGCAGTTCTTC,CSAPVWTDYNEQFF
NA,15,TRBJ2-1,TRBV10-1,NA,TGCGCCAGCAGTCCGTCCGGCGAAAACTACAATGAGCAGTTCTTC,CASSPSGENYNEQFF
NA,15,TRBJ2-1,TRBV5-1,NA,TGCGCCAGCAGCTTCCAGGGTAACTCCTACAATGAGCAGTTCTTC,CASSFQGNSYNEQFF
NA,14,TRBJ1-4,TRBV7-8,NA,TGTGCCAGCAGCTTAGGGGGGGGTAATGAAAAACTGTTTTTT,CASSLGGGNEKLFF
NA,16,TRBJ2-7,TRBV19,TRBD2,TGTGCCAGTAGTCCCTTGGGGACTAGCGTGGGCTACGAGCAGTACTTC,CASSPLGTSVGYEQYF
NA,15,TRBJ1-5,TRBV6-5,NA,TGTGCCAGCAGTTACTCGGGAGGGAGCAATCAGCCCCAGCATTTT,CASSYSGGSNQPQHF
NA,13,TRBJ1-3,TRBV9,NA,TGTGCCAGCAGCGTAGACCAGTGGGGCACCATATATTTT,CASSVDQWGTIYF
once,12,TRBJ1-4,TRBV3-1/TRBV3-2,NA,TGTGCCAGCAGCCAAGATTTCGAAAAACTGTTTTTT,CASSQDFEKLFF
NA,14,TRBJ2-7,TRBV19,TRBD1,TGTGCCAGTAGCCTCGGGACAGGGGTAGGTGAGCAGTACTTC,CASSLGTGVGEQYF
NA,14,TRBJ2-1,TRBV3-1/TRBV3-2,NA,TGTGCCAGCAGCACAGGATTTAGCAACAATGAGCAGTTCTTC,CASSTGFSNNEQFF
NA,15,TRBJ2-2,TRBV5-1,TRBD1,TGCGCCAGCAGCGCGGACAGGGCGTACGCCGGGGAGCTGTTTTTT,CASSADRAYAGELFF
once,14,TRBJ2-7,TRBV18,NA,TGTGCCAGCTCAAGGGGGGGTAATGTGGACGAGCAGTACTTC,CASSRGGNVDEQYF
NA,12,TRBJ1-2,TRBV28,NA,TGTGCCAGCAGTTGGGACAAGTATGGCTACACCTTC,CASSWDKYGYTF
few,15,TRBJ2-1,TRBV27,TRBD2,TGTGCCAGCAGTTTAAGCGGGAGCTCCTACAATGAGCAGTTCTTC,CASSLSGSSYNEQFF
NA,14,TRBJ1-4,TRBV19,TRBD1,TGTGCCAGTACCCCGGGACAGGGTCGTGAAAAACTGTTTTTT,CASTPGQGREKLFF
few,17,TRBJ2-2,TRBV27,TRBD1,TGTGCCAGCAGTGATCTCGGGACAGTCCTTGGCACCGGGGAGCTGTTTTTT,CASSDLGTVLGTGELFF
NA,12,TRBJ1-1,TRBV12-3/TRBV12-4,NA,TGTGCCAGCAGCAACGGGGGACAAGAAGCTTTCTTT,CASSNGGQEAFF
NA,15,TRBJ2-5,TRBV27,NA,TGTGCCAGCAGTTTCGCATGGAACCCCCAAGAGACCCAGTACTTC,CASSFAWNPQETQYF
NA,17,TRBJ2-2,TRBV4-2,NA,TGTGCCAGCAGCCAAGCGAAGGGCGGGATGAACACCGGGGAGCTGTTTTTT,CASSQAKGGMNTGELFF
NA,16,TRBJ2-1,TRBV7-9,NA,TGTGCCAGCAGCTTAGAATGGGGGGACCCAGGCGATGAGCAGTTCTTC,CASSLEWGDPGDEQFF
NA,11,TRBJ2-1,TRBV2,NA,TGTGCCAGGGGAGTCTCGGCCGGCGAGTTCTTC,CARGVSAGEFF
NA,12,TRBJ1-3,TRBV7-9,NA,TGTGCCAGCAGCCCTCAAGGGGACACCATATATTTT,CASSPQGDTIYF
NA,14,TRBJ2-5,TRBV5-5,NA,TGTGCCAGCAGCTTGACGTCCCTCCAAGAGACCCAGTACTTC,CASSLTSLQETQYF
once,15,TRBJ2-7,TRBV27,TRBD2,TGTGCCAGCAGTTCACTTAGCGGGCCTCCCTACGAGCAGTACTTC,CASSSLSGPPYEQYF
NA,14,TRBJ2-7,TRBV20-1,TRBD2,TGCAGTGCTAGTCAACTAGCGGGAGCGAGCGAGCAGTACTTC,CSASQLAGASEQYF
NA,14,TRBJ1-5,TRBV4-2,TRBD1,TGTGCCAGCAGCCAGGGGACAGTGTATCAGCCCCAGCATTTT,CASSQGTVYQPQHF
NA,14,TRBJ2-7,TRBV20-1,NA,TGCAGTGCTAGTGGGCATAACCTTGGGGACGAGCAGTACTTC,CSASGHNLGDEQYF